The T cell receptor (beta chain) described here comes from a study of type 1 and type 2 diabetes patients. CDR1 SGHVS and CDR2 FNYEAQ come from the germline V gene. This CDR3 is built from 17 residues. V gave up 1 base and J gave up 7 bases; unmatched junction bases: 10. PCR was run on genomic DNA. Multiplex PCR with 30 forward and 13 reverse primers amplified the TCR beta CDR3. Using its own MiXCR run on the multiplex PCR reads, TCRdb lists one record per CDR3 protein. The sample shows 250,000 to 300,000 distinct CDR3 sequences, roughly 50% of them seen only once. The chain recombines TRBV7-6 with TRBJ2-7, with TRBD2 matching 13 bases. This receptor was taken from a man in his late teens or twenties with type 2 diabetes. Sequencing input: peripheral blood mononuclear cells (PBMCs). The CDR3 sequence is CASSLELGLAGYNEQYF. CDR3 DNA: TGTGCCAGCAGCTTAGAACTGGGACTAGCGGGATACAATGAGCAGTACTTC.